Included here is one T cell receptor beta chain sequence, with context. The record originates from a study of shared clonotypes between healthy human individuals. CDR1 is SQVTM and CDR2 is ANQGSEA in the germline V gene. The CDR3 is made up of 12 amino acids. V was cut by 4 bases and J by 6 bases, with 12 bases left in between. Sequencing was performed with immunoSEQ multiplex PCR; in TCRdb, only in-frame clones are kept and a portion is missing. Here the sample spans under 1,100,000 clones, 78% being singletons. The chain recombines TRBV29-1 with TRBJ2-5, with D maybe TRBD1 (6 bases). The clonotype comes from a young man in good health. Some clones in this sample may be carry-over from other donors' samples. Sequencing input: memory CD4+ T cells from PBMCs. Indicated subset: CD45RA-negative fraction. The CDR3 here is CSVVSGTKTQYF. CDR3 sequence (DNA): TGCAGCGTTGTGTCTGGGACAAAGACCCAGTACTTC. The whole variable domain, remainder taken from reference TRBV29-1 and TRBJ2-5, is SAVISQKPSRDICQRGTSLTIQCQVDSQVTMMFWYRQQPGQSLTLIATANQGSEATYESGFVIDKFPISRPNLTFSTLTVSNMSPEDSSIYLCSVVSGTKTQYFGPGTRLLVL.